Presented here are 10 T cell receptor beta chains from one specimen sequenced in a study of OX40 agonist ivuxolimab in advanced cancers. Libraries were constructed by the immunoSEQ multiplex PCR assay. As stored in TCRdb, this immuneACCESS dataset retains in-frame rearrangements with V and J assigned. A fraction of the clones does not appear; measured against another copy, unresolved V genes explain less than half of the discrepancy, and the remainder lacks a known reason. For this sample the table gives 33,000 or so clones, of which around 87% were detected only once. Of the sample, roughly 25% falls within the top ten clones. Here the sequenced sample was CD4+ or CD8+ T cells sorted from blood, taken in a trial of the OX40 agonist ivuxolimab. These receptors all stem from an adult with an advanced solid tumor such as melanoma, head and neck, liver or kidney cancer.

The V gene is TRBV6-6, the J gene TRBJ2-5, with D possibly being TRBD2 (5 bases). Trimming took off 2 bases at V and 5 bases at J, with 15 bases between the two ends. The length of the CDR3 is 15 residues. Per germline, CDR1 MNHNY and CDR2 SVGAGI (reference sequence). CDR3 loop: CASSYERGWRETQYF. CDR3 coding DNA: TGTGCCAGCAGTTACGAGAGAGGGTGGCGGGAGACCCAGTACTTC.

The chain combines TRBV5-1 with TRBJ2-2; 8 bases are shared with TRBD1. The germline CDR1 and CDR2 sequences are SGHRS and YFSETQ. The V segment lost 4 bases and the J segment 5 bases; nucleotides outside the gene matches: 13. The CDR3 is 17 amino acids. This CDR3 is CASSVSPGGGNTGELFF. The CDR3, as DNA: TGCGCCAGCAGCGTCTCCCCAGGGGGCGGAAATACCGGGGAGCTGTTTTTT.

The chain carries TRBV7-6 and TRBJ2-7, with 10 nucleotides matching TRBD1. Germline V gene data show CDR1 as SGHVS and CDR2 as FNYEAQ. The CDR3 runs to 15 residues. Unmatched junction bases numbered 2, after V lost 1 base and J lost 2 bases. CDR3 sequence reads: CASSLGDRGTYEQYF. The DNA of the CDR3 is TGTGCCAGCAGCTTAGGGGACAGGGGAACCTACGAGCAGTACTTC.

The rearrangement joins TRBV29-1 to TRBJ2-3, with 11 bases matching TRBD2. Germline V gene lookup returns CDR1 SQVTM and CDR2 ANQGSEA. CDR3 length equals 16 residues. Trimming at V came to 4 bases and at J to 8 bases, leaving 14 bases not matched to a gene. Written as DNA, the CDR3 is TGCAGCGTTGCACCGGGGACTAGCGGACTAAAGGCTACGCAGTATTTT. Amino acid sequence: CSVAPGTSGLKATQYF.

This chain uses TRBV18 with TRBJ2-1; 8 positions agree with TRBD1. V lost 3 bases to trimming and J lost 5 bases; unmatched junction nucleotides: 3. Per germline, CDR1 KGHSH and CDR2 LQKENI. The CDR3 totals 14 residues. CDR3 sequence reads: CASSPLTGDNEQFF. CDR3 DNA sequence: TGTGCCAGCTCACCCTTGACAGGGGACAATGAGCAGTTCTTC.

In nucleotides, the CDR3 is TGCGCCAGCAGCTTAGTTGGGGGCCCCGCCTACGAGCAGTACTTC. Protein product: CASSLVGGPAYEQYF. J is TRBJ2-7 and V is TRBV5-1; possible D gene TRBD1, 6 bases. From germline, CDR1 is SGHRS and CDR2 YFSETQ. The CDR3 is 15 amino acids. V was trimmed by 2 bases and J by 2 bases, leaving 14 bases between them.

CDR3 residues: CASSFGRNNQPQHF. The DNA for the CDR3 is TGTGCCAGTAGTTTTGGACGTAATAATCAGCCCCAGCATTTT. The rearrangement joins TRBV19 to TRBJ1-5, with D unresolved. Looked up from germline, CDR1 is LNHDA and CDR2 is SQIVND (reference sequence). Trimming removed 5 bases from V and 4 bases from J, with 12 bases in between. The CDR3 runs to 14 residues.

The CDR3 sequence: CASSDRQGESSYNEQFF. CDR3 nucleotides: TGTGCCAGCAGTGATAGGCAGGGGGAGAGCTCCTACAATGAGCAGTTCTTC. The genes are TRBV2 and TRBJ2-1; the match to TRBD1 covers 7 bases. The ends lost 3 bases at V and 0 bases at J; junction bases unmatched: 8. The germline V gene has CDR1 SNHLY and CDR2 FYNNEI. The CDR3 is made up of 17 amino acids.

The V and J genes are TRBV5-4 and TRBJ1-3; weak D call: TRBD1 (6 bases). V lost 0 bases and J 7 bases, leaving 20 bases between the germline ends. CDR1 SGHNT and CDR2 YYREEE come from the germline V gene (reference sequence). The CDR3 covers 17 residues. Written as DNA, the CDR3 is TGTGCCAGCAGCTTGGTGGCAGGGGATTTCGGTCGGAACACCATATATTTT. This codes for CASSLVAGDFGRNTIYF.

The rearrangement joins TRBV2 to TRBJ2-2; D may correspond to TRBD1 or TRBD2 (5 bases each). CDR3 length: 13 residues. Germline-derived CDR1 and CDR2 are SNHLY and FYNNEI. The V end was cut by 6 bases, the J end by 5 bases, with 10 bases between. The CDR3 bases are TGTGCCAGCAGCGGGACGTATACCGGGGAGCTGTTTTTT. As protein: CASSGTYTGELFF. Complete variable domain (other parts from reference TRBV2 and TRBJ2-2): EPEVTQTPSHQVTQMGQEVILRCVPISNHLYFYWYRQILGQKVEFLVSFYNNEISEKSEIFDDQFSVERPDGSNFTLKIRSTKLEDSAMYFCASSGTYTGELFFGEGSRLTVL.